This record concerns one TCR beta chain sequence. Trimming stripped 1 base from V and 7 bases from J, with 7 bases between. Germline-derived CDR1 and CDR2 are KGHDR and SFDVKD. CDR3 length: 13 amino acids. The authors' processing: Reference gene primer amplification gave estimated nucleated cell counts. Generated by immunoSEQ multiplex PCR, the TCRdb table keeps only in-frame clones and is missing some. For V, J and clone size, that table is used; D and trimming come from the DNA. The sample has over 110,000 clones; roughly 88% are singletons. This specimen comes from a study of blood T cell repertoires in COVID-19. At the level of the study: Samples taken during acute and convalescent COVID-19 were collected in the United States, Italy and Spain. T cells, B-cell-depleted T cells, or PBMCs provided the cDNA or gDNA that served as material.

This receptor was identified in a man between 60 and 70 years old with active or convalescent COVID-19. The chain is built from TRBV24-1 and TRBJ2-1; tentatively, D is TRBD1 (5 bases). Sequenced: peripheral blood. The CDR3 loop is CATSDLGVNEQFF. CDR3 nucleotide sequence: TGTGCCACCAGTGATTTAGGGGTAAATGAGCAGTTCTTC.